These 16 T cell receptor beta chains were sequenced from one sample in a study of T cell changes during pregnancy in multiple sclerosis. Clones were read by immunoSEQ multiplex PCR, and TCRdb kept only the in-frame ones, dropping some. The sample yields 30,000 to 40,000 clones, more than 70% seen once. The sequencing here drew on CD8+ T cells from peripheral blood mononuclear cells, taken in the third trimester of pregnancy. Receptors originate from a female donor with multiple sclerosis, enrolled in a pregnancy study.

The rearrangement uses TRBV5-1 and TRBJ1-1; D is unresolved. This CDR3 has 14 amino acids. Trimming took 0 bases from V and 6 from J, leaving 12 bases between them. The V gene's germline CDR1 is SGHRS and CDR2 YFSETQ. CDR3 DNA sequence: TGCGCCAGCAGCTTGGGACTCGAGGTCCCTGAAGCTTTCTTT. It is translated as CASSLGLEVPEAFF.

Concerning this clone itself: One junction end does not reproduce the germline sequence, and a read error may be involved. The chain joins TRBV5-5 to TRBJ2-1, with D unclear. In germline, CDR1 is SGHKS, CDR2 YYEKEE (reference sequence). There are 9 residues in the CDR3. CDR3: CASSWPLVF. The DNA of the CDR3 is TGTGCCAGCAGCTGGCCTTTGGTCTTC.

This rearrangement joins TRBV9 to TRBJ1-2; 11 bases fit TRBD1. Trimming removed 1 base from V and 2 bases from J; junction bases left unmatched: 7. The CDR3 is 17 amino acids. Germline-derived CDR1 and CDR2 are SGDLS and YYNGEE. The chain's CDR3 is CASSVNRDRGKNYGYTF. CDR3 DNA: TGTGCCAGCAGCGTAAATCGGGACAGGGGGAAAAACTATGGCTACACCTTC. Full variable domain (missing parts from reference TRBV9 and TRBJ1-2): DSGVTQTPKHLITATGQRVTLRCSPRSGDLSVYWYQQSLDQGLQFLIQYYNGEERAKGNILERFSAQQFPDLHSELNLSSLELGDSALYFCASSVNRDRGKNYGYTFGSGTRLTVV.

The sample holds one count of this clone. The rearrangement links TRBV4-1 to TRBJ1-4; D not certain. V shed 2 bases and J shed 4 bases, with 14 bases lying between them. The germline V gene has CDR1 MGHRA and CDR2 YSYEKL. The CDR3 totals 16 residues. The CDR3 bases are TGCGCCAGCAGCCAACCTTATTCCGGAGGTAATGAAAAACTGTTTTTT. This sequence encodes CASSQPYSGGNEKLFF.

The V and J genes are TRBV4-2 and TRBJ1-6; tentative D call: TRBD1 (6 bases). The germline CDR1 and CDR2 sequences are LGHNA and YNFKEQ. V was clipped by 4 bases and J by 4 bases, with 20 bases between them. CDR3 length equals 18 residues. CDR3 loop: CASSPMWETGDYNSPLHF. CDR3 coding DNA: TGTGCCAGCAGCCCCATGTGGGAGACAGGAGATTATAATTCACCCCTCCACTTT.

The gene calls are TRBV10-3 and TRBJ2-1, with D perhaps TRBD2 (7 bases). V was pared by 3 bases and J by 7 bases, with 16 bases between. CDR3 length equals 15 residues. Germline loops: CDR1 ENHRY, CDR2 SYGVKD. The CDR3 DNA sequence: TGTGCCATCAGTGATTGGGGGGGGCCTAAGAATGAGCAGTTCTTC. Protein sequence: CAISDWGGPKNEQFF.

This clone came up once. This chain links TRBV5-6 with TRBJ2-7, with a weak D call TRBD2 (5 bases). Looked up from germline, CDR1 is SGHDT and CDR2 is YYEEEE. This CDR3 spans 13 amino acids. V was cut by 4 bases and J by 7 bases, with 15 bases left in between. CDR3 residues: CASSPPGLGEQYF. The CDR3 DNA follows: TGTGCCAGCAGCCCCCCGGGGTTAGGAGAGCAGTACTTC.

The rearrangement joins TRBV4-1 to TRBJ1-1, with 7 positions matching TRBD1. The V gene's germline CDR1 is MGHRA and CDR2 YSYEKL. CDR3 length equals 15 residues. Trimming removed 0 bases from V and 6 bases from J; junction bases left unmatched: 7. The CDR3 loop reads CASSQEGRQGAEAFF. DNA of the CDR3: TGCGCCAGCAGCCAAGAAGGACGGCAGGGGGCTGAAGCTTTCTTT.

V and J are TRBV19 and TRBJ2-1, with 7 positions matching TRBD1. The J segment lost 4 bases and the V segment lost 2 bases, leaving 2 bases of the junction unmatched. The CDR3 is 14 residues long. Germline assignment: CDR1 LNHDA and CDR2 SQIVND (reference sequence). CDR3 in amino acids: CASSIRGRYNEQFF. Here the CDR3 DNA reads TGTGCCAGTAGTATAAGGGGGCGATACAATGAGCAGTTCTTC. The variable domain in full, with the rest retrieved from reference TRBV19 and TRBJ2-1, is DGGITQSPKYLFRKEGQNVTLSCEQNLNHDAMYWYRQDPGQGLRLIYYSQIVNDFQKGDIAEGYSVSREKKESFPLTVTSAQKNPTAFYLCASSIRGRYNEQFFGPGTRLTVL.

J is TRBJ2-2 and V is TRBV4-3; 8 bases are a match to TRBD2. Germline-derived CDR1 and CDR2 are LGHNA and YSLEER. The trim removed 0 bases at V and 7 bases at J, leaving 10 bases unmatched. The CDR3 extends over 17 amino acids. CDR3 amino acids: CASSQDGLAGAGGELFF. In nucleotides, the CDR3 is TGCGCCAGCAGCCAAGATGGGCTAGCGGGTGCCGGCGGGGAGCTGTTTTTT.

CDR3 sequence (DNA): TGTGCCAGCAGTGAAGGAGGGCCCTACGGCTACACCTTC. Translating it yields CASSEGGPYGYTF. V is TRBV2 and J is TRBJ1-2, with D uncertain. This CDR3 is 13 amino acids long. In germline, CDR1 is SNHLY, CDR2 FYNNEI. Trimming removed 1 base at V and 8 bases at J, with 11 bases between.

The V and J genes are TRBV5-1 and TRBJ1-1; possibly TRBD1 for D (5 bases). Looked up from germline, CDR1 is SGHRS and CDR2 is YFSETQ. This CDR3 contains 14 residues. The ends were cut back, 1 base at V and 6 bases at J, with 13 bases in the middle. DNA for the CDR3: TGCGCCAGCAGCTTGAGACAGTATGCAGCTGAAGCTTTCTTT. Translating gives CASSLRQYAAEAFF.

CDR3 sequence (DNA): TGTGCCAGCTCACCAGCCGGGAGCCCAGATACGCAGTATTTT. Its protein is CASSPAGSPDTQYF. This chain uses TRBV18 with TRBJ2-3, with D maybe TRBD2 (6 bases). Trimming took off 2 bases at V and 4 bases at J, with 10 bases between the two ends. The CDR3 covers 14 residues. Per the germline V gene, CDR1 is KGHSH and CDR2 is LQKENI.

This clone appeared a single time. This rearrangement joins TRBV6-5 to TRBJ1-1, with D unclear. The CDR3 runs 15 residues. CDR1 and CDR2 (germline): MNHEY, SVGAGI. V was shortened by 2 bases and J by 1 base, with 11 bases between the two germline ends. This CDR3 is CASSYLAGENTEAFF. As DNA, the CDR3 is TGTGCCAGCAGTTACCTTGCGGGAGAGAACACTGAAGCTTTCTTT.

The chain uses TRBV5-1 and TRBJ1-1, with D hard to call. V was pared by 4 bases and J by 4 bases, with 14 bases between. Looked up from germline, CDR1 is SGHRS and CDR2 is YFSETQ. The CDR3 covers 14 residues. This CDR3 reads CASSLERVGTEAFF. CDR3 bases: TGCGCCAGCAGCCTTGAGAGGGTGGGCACTGAAGCTTTCTTT.

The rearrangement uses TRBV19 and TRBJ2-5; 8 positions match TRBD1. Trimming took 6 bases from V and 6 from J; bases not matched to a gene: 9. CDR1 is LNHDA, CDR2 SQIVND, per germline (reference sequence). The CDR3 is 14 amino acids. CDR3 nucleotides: TGTGCCAGTAGAAAGGACAGGGCATCTAAGACCCAGTACTTC. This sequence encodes CASRKDRASKTQYF.